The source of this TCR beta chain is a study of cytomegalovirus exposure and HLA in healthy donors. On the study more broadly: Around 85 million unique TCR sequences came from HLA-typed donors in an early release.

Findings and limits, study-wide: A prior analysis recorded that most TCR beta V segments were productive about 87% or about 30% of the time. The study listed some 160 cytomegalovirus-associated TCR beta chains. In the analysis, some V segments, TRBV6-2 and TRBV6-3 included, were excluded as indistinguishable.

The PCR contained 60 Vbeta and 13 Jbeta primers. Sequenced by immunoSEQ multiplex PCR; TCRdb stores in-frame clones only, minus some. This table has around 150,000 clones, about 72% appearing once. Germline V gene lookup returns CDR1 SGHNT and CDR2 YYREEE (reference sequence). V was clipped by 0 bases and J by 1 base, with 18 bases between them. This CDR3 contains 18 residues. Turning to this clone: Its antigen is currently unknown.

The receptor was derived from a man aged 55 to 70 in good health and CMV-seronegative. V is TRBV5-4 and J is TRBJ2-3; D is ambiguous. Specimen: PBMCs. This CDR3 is CASSLGTMRSPRTDTQYF. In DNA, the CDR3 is TGTGCCAGCAGCTTGGGTACCATGAGGTCGCCGCGCACAGATACGCAGTATTTT.